Listed below are T cell receptor beta chains from one sample, sequenced in a study of T cell changes during pregnancy in multiple sclerosis. TCRdb's table, derived via immunoSEQ multiplex PCR, lists solely in-frame clones and lacks some. The data hold fewer than 95,000 clones, with roughly 91% observed a single time. This sample comprised peripheral blood, obtained in the first trimester of pregnancy. These receptors originate from a female donor with multiple sclerosis, enrolled in a pregnancy study. Both conserved end residues are part of each CDR3. Fields, in order: D gene, clone size, J gene, V gene, CDR3 DNA, CDR3 protein. A D gene is named only where the DNA matches it firmly. Expanded clones get a size class; other rows say once, few or many, or leave the size out.

d_gene: -; abundance: -; j_gene: TRBJ1-3; v_gene: TRBV18; CDR3nt: TGTGCCAGCTCAACCGGGGTGCGCCCGATCGGAAACACCATATATTTT; CDR3aa: CASSTGVRPIGNTIYF
d_gene: -; abundance: -; j_gene: TRBJ1-4; v_gene: TRBV9; CDR3nt: TGTGCCAGCAGCCATGGAGGTTCGACTAATGAAAAACTGTTTTTT; CDR3aa: CASSHGGSTNEKLFF
d_gene: TRBD2; abundance: -; j_gene: TRBJ2-5; v_gene: TRBV7-3; CDR3nt: TGTGCCAGCAGCTTAGGACTAGCGGGAGAGACCCAGTACTTC; CDR3aa: CASSLGLAGETQYF
d_gene: -; abundance: -; j_gene: TRBJ2-3; v_gene: TRBV10-3; CDR3nt: TGTGCCATCAGTCCCCCGGGTGGGGATACGCAGTATTTT; CDR3aa: CAISPPGGDTQYF
d_gene: -; abundance: -; j_gene: TRBJ1-2; v_gene: TRBV5-6; CDR3nt: TGTGCCAGCAGCTACGGCGGGTCCTATGGCTACACCTTC; CDR3aa: CASSYGGSYGYTF
d_gene: TRBD1; abundance: -; j_gene: TRBJ2-1; v_gene: TRBV5-1; CDR3nt: TGCGCCAGCAGCCTAGGCCCGAACAGGGGACATGAGCAGTTCTTC; CDR3aa: CASSLGPNRGHEQFF
d_gene: TRBD1; abundance: -; j_gene: TRBJ2-1; v_gene: TRBV30; CDR3nt: TGTGCCTGGAGAAGGACAGGGCAGGGTGAGCAGTTCTTC; CDR3aa: CAWRRTGQGEQFF
d_gene: TRBD1; abundance: -; j_gene: TRBJ2-1; v_gene: TRBV5-4; CDR3nt: TGTGCCAGCAACCCAAGGGGACAGGGTGCTCTGGATGAGCAGTTCTTC; CDR3aa: CASNPRGQGALDEQFF
d_gene: -; abundance: -; j_gene: TRBJ2-3; v_gene: TRBV29-1; CDR3nt: TGCAGCGTTGAAAGGTCGGCTAGGTCGCAGTATTTT; CDR3aa: CSVERSARSQYF
d_gene: -; abundance: -; j_gene: TRBJ2-2; v_gene: TRBV13; CDR3nt: TGTGCCAGCAGCCGTGGGACTACCGGGGAGCTGTTTTTT; CDR3aa: CASSRGTTGELFF
d_gene: -; abundance: few; j_gene: TRBJ1-5; v_gene: TRBV18; CDR3nt: TGTGCCAGCTCACCGTCCAGGGAGGGTCAGCCCCAGCATTTT; CDR3aa: CASSPSREGQPQHF
d_gene: -; abundance: -; j_gene: TRBJ2-6; v_gene: TRBV6-5; CDR3nt: TGTGCCAGCAGTTACCTGCCGAGCTCTGGGGCCAACGTCCTGACTTTC; CDR3aa: CASSYLPSSGANVLTF
d_gene: -; abundance: once; j_gene: TRBJ2-5; v_gene: TRBV18; CDR3nt: TGTGCCAGCTCTCAAAGTGGGGGCCTAGCAGAGACCCAGTACTTC; CDR3aa: CASSQSGGLAETQYF
d_gene: -; abundance: -; j_gene: TRBJ1-5; v_gene: TRBV6-4; CDR3nt: TGTGCCAATCAGACGGGGGGCATTTCCGACGCTAGCAATCAGCCCCAGCATTTT; CDR3aa: CANQTGGISDASNQPQHF
d_gene: TRBD1; abundance: -; j_gene: TRBJ1-2; v_gene: TRBV30; CDR3nt: TGTGCCTGGAGCCCGGACAGGAATGGCTACACCTTC; CDR3aa: CAWSPDRNGYTF
d_gene: -; abundance: -; j_gene: TRBJ2-5; v_gene: TRBV30; CDR3nt: TGTGCCTGGACCCCCTCCACTGGCGGGCAAGAGACCCAGTACTTC; CDR3aa: CAWTPSTGGQETQYF
d_gene: -; abundance: -; j_gene: TRBJ1-1; v_gene: TRBV19; CDR3nt: TGTGCCAGTAGTATAGAACGGCGGGACACTGAAGCTTTCTTT; CDR3aa: CASSIERRDTEAFF
d_gene: -; abundance: few; j_gene: TRBJ1-2; v_gene: TRBV6-1; CDR3nt: TGTGCCAGCAGTGAACAAGTTGGGGGGGGCAGCTATGGCTACACCTTC; CDR3aa: CASSEQVGGGSYGYTF
d_gene: TRBD1; abundance: -; j_gene: TRBJ1-1; v_gene: TRBV18; CDR3nt: TGTGCCAGCTCACCACTATGGGACAGGGAAGAGGGCACTGAAGCTTTCTTT; CDR3aa: CASSPLWDREEGTEAFF
d_gene: TRBD1; abundance: once; j_gene: TRBJ2-3; v_gene: TRBV6-4; CDR3nt: TGTGCCAGCAGTGCAAAACCGGACAGGGGTGCAGATACGCAGTATTTT; CDR3aa: CASSAKPDRGADTQYF
d_gene: TRBD2; abundance: -; j_gene: TRBJ2-1; v_gene: TRBV2; CDR3nt: TGTGCCAGCACCATACTAGCGGGGGACCTCAATGAGCAGTTCTTC; CDR3aa: CASTILAGDLNEQFF
d_gene: -; abundance: -; j_gene: TRBJ2-7; v_gene: TRBV29-1; CDR3nt: TGCAGCGTTGAAGATGGACAGTCGGTGAGCTACGAGCAGTACTTC; CDR3aa: CSVEDGQSVSYEQYF
d_gene: TRBD1; abundance: -; j_gene: TRBJ1-2; v_gene: TRBV29-1; CDR3nt: TGCAGCGTGGGGACAGGTTCTGACTATGGCTACACCTTC; CDR3aa: CSVGTGSDYGYTF
d_gene: -; abundance: -; j_gene: TRBJ2-2; v_gene: TRBV5-4; CDR3nt: TGTGCCAGCAGCTTGACAGGGATGAACACCGGGGAGCTGTTTTTT; CDR3aa: CASSLTGMNTGELFF